Listed here is a single TCR beta chain. The study profiled TCR beta VDJ and CDR3 using genomic DNA as template. TCRdb independently ran MiXCR on the reads; one entry per CDR3 protein. The table records about 470,000 distinct CDR3 sequences, around 33% of them present only once. This specimen comes from a study of CD8+CD57+ T cells in acquired aplastic anemia. Study-wide context: The average for DNA from sorted CD4+ and CD8+ cells was approximately 3.2 ug.

Germline V gene lookup returns CDR1 GTSNPN and CDR2 SVGIG (reference sequence). This CDR3 comprises 17 residues. Trimming stripped 2 bases from V and 6 bases from J, with 20 bases between. CD8+CD57+ cell expansion had been shown by flow cytometry in patients chosen for sequencing. At blood sampling, none of the patients had yet received therapy. The TCR originated in a human donor with aplastic anemia. The rearrangement links TRBV30 to TRBJ1-6, with TRBD1 as a possible D gene (5 bases). Sequences were obtained from sorted CD4+, CD8+, or CD8+CD57+ T cells (not recorded which) from PBMCs. The CDR3: CAWSSTGHLLSNSPLHF. The CDR3 DNA is TGTGCCTGGAGTAGCACAGGACACCTTTTATCTAATTCACCCCTCCACTTT. Full variable domain (outside the CDR3, taken from reference TRBV30 and TRBJ1-6): SQTIHQWPATLVQPVGSPLSLECTVEGTSNPNLYWYRQAAGRGLQLLFYSVGIGQISSEVPQNLSASRPQDRQFILSSKKLLLSDSGFYLCAWSSTGHLLSNSPLHFGNGTRLTVT.